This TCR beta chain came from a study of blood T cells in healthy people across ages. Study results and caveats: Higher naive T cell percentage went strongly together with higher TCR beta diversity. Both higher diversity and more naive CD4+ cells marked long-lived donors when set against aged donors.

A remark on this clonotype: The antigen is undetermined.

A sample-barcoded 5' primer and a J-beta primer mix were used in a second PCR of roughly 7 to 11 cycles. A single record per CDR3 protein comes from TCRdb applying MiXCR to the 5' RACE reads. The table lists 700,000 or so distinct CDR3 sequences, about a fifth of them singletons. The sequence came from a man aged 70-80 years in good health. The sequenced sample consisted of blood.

The CDR3, as DNA: TGCAGTGCCCGGACAGGGGTCTTTGGGGGCTACACCTTC. As protein: CSARTGVFGGYTF. The chain couples TRBV20-1 to TRBJ1-2, with TRBD1 matching over 9 bases. Per the germline V gene, CDR1 is DFQATT and CDR2 is SNEGSKA (reference sequence). The CDR3 runs 13 residues. After removal of 6 bases from V and 8 bases from J, the junction contained 10 bases not matched to a gene.